This TCR beta chain was observed in a study of shared clonotypes between healthy human individuals. The method was immunoSEQ multiplex PCR; TCRdb's version includes in-frame clones alone and lacks a portion of them. Among some 1 million clones listed, roughly 75% were seen once. The sequenced sample was memory CD4+ T cells sorted from blood. Subset defined: CD45RA-negative fraction. The receptor was isolated from a man between 18 and 35 years old in good health.

The CDR3 region has the DNA TGTGCCACCAGCAGAGAGGGCTCTGGGGCCAACGTCCTGACTTTC. Translation: CATSREGSGANVLTF. V is TRBV15 and J is TRBJ2-6; unclear D gene. V shed 0 bases and J shed 0 bases, with 3 bases lying between them. Per germline, CDR1 LNHNV and CDR2 YYDKDF (reference sequence). The length of the CDR3 is 15 residues.